These T cell receptor beta chains were read from a single sample in a study of cytomegalovirus exposure and HLA in healthy donors. Clones were sequenced by immunoSEQ multiplex PCR, and TCRdb holds only the in-frame ones, with some missing. Across 95,000 to 150,000 clones, the top ten clones capture about 2.2% of the sample. Sample: PBMCs. The receptors stem from a man aged 35 to 55 in good health and CMV-seronegative. The CDR3 runs from the conserved cysteine through the conserved F or W. The order of the fields is V gene, D gene, J gene, CDR3 length, CDR3 protein, CDR3 DNA. D genes are given only for firm matches.

>TRBV11-3|TRBD2|TRBJ2-3|15
CASSPGLAGTDTQYF
TGTGCCAGCAGCCCAGGACTAGCCGGCACAGATACGCAGTATTTT
>TRBV29-1|TRBD1|TRBJ1-2|15
CSVGTGGASNYGYTF
TGCAGCGTTGGGACAGGGGGCGCCTCTAACTATGGCTACACCTTC
>TRBV10-2|-|TRBJ1-2|13
CASSDPDSWGYTF
TGCGCCAGCAGTGACCCGGACAGTTGGGGCTACACCTTC
>TRBV29-1|-|TRBJ1-1|13
CSVEFSAGTEAFF
TGCAGCGTTGAATTTTCGGCAGGTACTGAAGCTTTCTTT
>TRBV29-1|TRBD1|TRBJ2-7|16
CSVGEGRGQGSYEQYF
TGCAGCGTTGGTGAAGGGAGGGGACAGGGGTCATACGAGCAGTACTTC
>TRBV11-3|TRBD1|TRBJ2-1|15
CASSLGTGLQGEQFF
TGTGCCAGCAGCTTAGGGACAGGGTTACAGGGTGAGCAGTTCTTC
>TRBV6-4|-|TRBJ1-2|13
CASSELPGVGYTF
TGTGCCAGCAGTGAGCTTCCGGGGGTTGGCTACACCTTC
>TRBV5-1|TRBD1|TRBJ2-7|15
CASSHTGTADYEQYF
TGCGCCAGCAGTCATACCGGGACAGCAGACTACGAGCAGTACTTC
>TRBV5-4|-|TRBJ2-7|15
CASSDTSSFRYEQYF
TGTGCCAGCAGTGACACTAGTTCCTTTCGTTACGAGCAGTACTTC
>TRBV5-4|-|TRBJ1-2|19
CASSSPPWDTTKDNYGYTF
TGTGCCAGCAGCTCCCCCCCGTGGGACACCACGAAGGACAACTATGGCTACACCTTC
>TRBV7-3|TRBD2|TRBJ2-1|16
CASTRYSGRVDNEQFF
TGTGCCAGCACCCGGTATAGCGGGAGGGTAGACAATGAGCAGTTCTTC
>TRBV7-2|-|TRBJ2-7|13
CASSQGPYYEQYF
TGTGCCAGCAGCCAGGGGCCGTACTACGAGCAGTACTTC
>TRBV5-4|-|TRBJ1-2|13
CASSSTVPRGYTF
TGTGCCAGCAGCTCGACAGTTCCCCGTGGCTACACCTTC
>TRBV10-1|-|TRBJ1-2|15
CASSQRGGCHYGYTF
TGCGCCAGCAGCCAGAGGGGGGGGTGTCACTATGGCTACACCTTC
>TRBV5-1|TRBD1|TRBJ1-4|17
CASSLGTGGRNDEKLFF
TGCGCCAGCAGCTTGGGAACAGGGGGGAGGAATGATGAAAAACTGTTTTTT
>TRBV28|TRBD2|TRBJ2-3|14
CASSPGGSTDTQYF
TGTGCCAGCAGCCCCGGGGGGAGCACAGATACGCAGTATTTT
>TRBV28|-|TRBJ2-7|16
CASSGGAGLLSYEQYF
TGTGCCAGCAGTGGAGGGGCAGGACTCCTCTCCTACGAGCAGTACTTC
>TRBV6-4|-|TRBJ2-5|13
CASSPRPQETQYF
TGTGCCAGCAGTCCTCGTCCGCAAGAGACCCAGTACTTC
>TRBV27|-|TRBJ2-4|13
CATTGSGVNIQYF
TGTGCCACAACGGGATCCGGGGTCAACATTCAGTACTTC